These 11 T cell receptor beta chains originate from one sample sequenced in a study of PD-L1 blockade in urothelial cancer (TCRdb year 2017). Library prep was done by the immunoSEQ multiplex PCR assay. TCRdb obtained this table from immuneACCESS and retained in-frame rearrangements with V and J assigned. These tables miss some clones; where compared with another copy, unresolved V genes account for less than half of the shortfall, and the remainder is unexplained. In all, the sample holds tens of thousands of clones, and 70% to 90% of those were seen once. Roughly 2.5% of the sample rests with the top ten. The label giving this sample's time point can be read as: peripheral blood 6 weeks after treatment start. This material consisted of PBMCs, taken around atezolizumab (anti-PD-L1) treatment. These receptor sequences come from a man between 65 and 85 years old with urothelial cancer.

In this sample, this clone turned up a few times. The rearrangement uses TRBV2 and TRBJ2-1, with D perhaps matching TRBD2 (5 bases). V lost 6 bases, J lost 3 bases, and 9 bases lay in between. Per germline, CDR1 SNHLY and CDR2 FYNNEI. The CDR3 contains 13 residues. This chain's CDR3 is CASSLGVYNEQFF. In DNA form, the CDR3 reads TGTGCCAGCAGCCTGGGAGTCTACAATGAGCAGTTCTTC.

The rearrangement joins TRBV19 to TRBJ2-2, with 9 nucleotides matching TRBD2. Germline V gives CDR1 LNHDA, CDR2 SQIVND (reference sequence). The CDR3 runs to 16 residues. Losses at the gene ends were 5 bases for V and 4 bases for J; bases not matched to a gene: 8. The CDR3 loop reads CASSAIAGVGTGELFF. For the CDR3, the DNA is TGTGCCAGTAGTGCTATAGCGGGAGTCGGCACCGGGGAGCTGTTTTTT.

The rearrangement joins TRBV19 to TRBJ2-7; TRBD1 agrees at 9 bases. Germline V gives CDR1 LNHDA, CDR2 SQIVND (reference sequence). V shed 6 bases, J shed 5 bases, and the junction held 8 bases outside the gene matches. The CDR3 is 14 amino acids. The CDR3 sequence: CASSLGQGTDEQYF. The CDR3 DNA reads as TGTGCCAGTAGCCTGGGACAGGGCACCGACGAGCAGTACTTC.

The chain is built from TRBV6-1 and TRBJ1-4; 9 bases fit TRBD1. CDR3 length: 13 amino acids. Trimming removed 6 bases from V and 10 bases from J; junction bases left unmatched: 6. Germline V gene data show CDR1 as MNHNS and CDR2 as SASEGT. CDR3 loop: CASRLGTGRKLFF. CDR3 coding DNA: TGTGCCAGCAGATTAGGGACAGGGCGAAAACTGTTTTTT.

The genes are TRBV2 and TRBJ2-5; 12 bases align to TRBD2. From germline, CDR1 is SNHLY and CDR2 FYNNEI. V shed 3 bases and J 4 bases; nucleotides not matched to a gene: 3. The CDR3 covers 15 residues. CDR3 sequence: CASSDILAGGETQYF. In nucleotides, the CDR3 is TGTGCCAGCAGTGATATACTAGCGGGAGGAGAGACCCAGTACTTC.

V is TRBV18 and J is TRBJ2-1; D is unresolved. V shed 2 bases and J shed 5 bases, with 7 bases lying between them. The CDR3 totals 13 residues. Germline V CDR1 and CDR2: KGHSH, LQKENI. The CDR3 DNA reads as TGTGCCAGCTCACCAGCCCTAGACAATGAGCAGTTCTTC. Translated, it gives CASSPALDNEQFF.

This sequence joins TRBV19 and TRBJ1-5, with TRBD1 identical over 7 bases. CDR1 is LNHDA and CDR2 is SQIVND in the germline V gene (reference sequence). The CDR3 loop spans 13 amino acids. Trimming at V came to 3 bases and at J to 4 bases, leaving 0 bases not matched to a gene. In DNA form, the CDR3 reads TGTGCCAGTAGTATGACAGGGAATCAGCCCCAGCATTTT. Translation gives CASSMTGNQPQHF.

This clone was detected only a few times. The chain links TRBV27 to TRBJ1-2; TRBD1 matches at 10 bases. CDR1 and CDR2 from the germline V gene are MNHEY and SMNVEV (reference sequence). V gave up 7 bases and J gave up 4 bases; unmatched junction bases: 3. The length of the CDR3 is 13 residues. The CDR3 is CASKRTGGYGYTF. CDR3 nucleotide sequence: TGTGCCAGCAAAAGGACAGGGGGCTATGGCTACACCTTC.

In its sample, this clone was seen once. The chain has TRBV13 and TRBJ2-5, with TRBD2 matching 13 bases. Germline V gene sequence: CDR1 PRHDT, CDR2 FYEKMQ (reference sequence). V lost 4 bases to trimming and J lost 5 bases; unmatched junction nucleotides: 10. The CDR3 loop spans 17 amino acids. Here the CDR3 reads CASSWGLAGSGQETQYF. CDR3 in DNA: TGTGCCAGCAGCTGGGGACTAGCGGGAAGTGGTCAGGAGACCCAGTACTTC.

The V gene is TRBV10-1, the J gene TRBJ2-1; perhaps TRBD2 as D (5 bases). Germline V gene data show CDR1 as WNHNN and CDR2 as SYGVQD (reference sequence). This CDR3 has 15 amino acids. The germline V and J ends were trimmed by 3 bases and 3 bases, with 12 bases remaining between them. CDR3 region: CASSDGGEGYNEQFF. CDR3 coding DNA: TGCGCCAGCAGTGATGGAGGAGAGGGCTACAATGAGCAGTTCTTC.

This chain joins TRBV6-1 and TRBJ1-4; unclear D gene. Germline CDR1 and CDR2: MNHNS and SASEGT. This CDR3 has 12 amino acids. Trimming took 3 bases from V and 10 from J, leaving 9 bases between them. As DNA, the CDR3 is TGTGCCAGCAGTGACGTAAGCCGAAAACTGTTTTTT. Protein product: CASSDVSRKLFF.